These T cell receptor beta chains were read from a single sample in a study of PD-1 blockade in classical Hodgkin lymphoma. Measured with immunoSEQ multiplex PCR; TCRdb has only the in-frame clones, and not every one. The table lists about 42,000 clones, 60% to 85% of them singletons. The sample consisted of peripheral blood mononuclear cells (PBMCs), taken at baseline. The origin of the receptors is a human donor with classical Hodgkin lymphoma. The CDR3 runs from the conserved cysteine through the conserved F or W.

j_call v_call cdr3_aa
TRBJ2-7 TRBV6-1 CASSGSDRVGFTTYEQYF
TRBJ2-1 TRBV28 CASSVSWNEQFF
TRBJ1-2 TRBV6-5 CASRSSGTEFYTF
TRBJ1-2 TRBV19 CASSIVSGQGNYGYTF
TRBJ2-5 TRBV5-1 CASSLASGPPETQYF
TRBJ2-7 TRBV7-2 CASGTGVLEQYF
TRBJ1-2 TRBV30 CAWSVLWGGYTF
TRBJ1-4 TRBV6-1 CASSDMPRVGVREKLFF
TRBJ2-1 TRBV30 CALGQQGESYNEQFF
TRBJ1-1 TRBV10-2 CASWGQGAFF
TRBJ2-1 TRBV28 CASSPPVGFNDEQFF
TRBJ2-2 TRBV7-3 CASSLRGVTGELFF
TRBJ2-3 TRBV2 CASSGLVTDTQYF
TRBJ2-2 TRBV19 CASSLHNYGELFF
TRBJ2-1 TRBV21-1 CASSKEQSDNEQFF
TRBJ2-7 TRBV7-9 CASSSPGLAKAYEQYF
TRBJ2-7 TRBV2 CASREQGRYEQYF
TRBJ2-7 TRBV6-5 CASGHWGYF
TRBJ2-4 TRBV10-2 CASSEGGGAKNIQYF
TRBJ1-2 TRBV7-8 CASSLTSGAHYGYTF
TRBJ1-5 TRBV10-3 CAISDGQGLNQPQHF
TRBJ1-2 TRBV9 CASSITGPEHYGYTF
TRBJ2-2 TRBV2 CASSGLAGGVGTGELFF
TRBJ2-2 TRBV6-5 CASSSRQGTGELFF
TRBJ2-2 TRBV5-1 CASSPQPAEFANTGELFF
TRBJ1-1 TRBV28 CASSFAGLNTEAFF
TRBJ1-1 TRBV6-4 CASSRLGADTEAFF
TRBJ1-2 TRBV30 CAWSPPGRRGYTF
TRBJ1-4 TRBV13 CASSLGVRGEKLFF
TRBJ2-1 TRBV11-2 CASSLELSSYNEQFF
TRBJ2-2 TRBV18 CASSPGSGELFF
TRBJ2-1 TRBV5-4 CASAGQGLGYEQFF
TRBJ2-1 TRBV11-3 CASSLSRWDTSSYNEQFF
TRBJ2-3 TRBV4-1 CASSQGLSVSDTQYF
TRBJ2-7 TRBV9 CASSVGEDSYEQYF
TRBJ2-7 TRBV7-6 CASSLRTSGGVGEQYF
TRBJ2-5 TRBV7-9 CASSLGWVTKETQYF
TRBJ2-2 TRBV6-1 CASSVPRKGELFF
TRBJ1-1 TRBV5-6 CASRSYAEAFF
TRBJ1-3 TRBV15 CATSRGAGPSSGNTIYF